This TCR beta chain was observed in a study of post-analysis software for immune sequencing data (dated by TCRdb to about 2015). Regarding the complete study: Recorded disease courses included relapsing-remitting, secondary progressive and progressive-relapsing multiple sclerosis, with some patients lacking subtype annotation. A subset of samples was prepared in parallel using single-end sample barcoding, then pooled and co-amplified after Illumina adapter ligation. The multiple sclerosis patient repertoires were compared with about a dozen previously published healthy control repertoires from donors aged about 6 to 26 years. The paper as a whole reports these results and caveats: The multiple sclerosis patient group was slightly younger than the control group. When samples were clustered directly using the F measure, samples prepared in the same batch co-clustered strongly, which prompted a batch-effect correction. Multiple sclerosis patients had significantly lower normalized Chao1 diversity than controls, a result that suggests substantial peripheral T-cell clonal expansion. Significantly higher frequencies in patients than in controls were found for a handful of TRBV segments, including TRBV5-6, TRBV5-1 and TRBV20-1.

Library preparation employed PCR. Instrument on record: Illumina HiSeq 2500. To reduce PCR and sequencing biases, unique molecular identifiers were built into the TCR beta cDNA libraries. Per 1 to 10 million input T cells, roughly 500,000 cDNA molecules were obtained, such that each molecule approximated one T cell. The patient libraries were prepared and sequenced using the same protocol as the earlier healthy control dataset. Within a given batch, samples were prepared together, multiplexed and sequenced on the same HiSeq lane. Concerning the study's data processing: MIGEC handled the raw barcoded reads, throwing out single-read molecular identifier groups before consensus assembly and CDR3 extraction. Clonotype tables were post-analysed with VDJtools, normalizing diversity by down-sampling all datasets to the smallest sample size. In repertoire overlap clustering, CDR3 amino acid sequences, but not nucleotide sequences, were matched to correct batch-related cross-sample contamination. Using fastp at Q25 and MiXCR, TCRdb reprocessed the public reads and kept productive beta chains. Under each unique CDR3 protein, matching rows form one entry showing the most common genes and DNA. TCRdb, not the original authors, processed these V and J calls. Present in this sample are some 260,000 distinct CDR3 sequences, about 40% of which were seen just once. Around 5.2% of the sample goes to the ten largest clones.

To demonstrate the VDJtools post-analysis software, the study profiled TCR beta repertoires from the peripheral blood of about 13 young patients with multiple sclerosis. The multiple sclerosis patients were children and adolescents between about 6 and 16 years of age. CDR1 MGHRA and CDR2 YSYEKL were looked up in the germline V gene. The germline V end is reduced by 5 bases and the J end by 6 bases; junction bases left unmatched: 5. The CDR3, from cysteine to phenylalanine, totals 13 residues. Just the 39-base CDR3 DNA is kept, in frame starting at base 1. This clonotype was counted at least ten times. Its antigen remains undetermined. Base qualities were left out, and no much larger clone turns up one base away.

The sequence links TRBV4-1 to TRBJ2-3, with TRBD1 matching 7 junction bases. Sequenced: blood. The TCR sequence derives from a girl aged 5-17 years with multiple sclerosis. The sequenced DNA: TGCGCCAGCAGCGTTGAGGACAGGGATACGCAGTATTTT. This encodes CASSVEDRDTQYF.